The entry that follows covers one T cell receptor (beta chain) sequence. What it recognizes is unknown. The repertoire was sequenced with immunoSEQ multiplex PCR; TCRdb's copy has only in-frame clones and lacks some. This repertoire shows 510,000 or so clones, roughly 89% found once; its top ten account for about 13%. The data were obtained in a study of Ad26.COV2.S vaccination and SARS-CoV-2 variants. Study-level findings and limits: People given the vaccine had a wider spike-specific TCR breadth than placebo recipients did.

V lost 2 bases and J lost 3; bases outside the gene matches: 10. The CDR3 is made up of 15 amino acids. CDR1 GTSNPN and CDR2 SVGIG come from the germline V gene (reference sequence). Treatment meaning: around 19 received Ad26.COV2.S at low or high dose, single or two shots; 5 received placebo; per-sample allocation not given. Material that was analyzed had been drawn on day 63 after the first vaccine or placebo injection. The chain combines TRBV30 with TRBJ2-7, with 7 bases aligning to TRBD1. This TCR was sampled from a person between 18 and 65 years old who received the Ad26.COV2.S COVID-19 vaccine or a placebo. The input for sequencing was peripheral blood, taken in a trial of Ad26.COV2.S vaccine versus placebo. The CDR3 reads CAWSREGAYGYEQYF. DNA for the CDR3: TGTGCCTGGAGTCGCGAGGGGGCTTATGGCTACGAGCAGTACTTC.